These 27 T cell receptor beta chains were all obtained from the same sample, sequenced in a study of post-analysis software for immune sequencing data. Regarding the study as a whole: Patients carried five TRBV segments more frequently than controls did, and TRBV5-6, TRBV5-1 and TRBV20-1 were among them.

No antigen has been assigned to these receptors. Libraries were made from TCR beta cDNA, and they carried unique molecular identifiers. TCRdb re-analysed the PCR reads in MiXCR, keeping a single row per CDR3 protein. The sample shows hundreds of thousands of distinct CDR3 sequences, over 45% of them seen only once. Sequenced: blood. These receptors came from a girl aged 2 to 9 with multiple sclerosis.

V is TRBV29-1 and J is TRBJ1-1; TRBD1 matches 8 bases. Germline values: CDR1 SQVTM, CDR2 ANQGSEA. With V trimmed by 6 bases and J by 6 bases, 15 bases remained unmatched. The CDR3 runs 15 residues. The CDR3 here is CSVRAGQEGSAEAFF. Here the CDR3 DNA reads TGCAGCGTCCGGGCGGGACAGGAGGGGTCCGCTGAAGCTTTCTTT.

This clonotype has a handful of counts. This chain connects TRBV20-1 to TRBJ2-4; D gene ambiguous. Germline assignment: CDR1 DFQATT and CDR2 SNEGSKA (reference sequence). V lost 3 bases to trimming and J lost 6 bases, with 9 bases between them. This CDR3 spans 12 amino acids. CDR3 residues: CSASSNANIQYF. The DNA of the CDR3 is TGCAGTGCTAGTTCTAACGCAAACATTCAGTACTTC.

The CDR3: CASSLSSGAVYEQYF. For the CDR3, the DNA is TGTGCCAGCAGTTTGTCCTCCGGGGCGGTCTACGAGCAGTACTTC. The J gene is TRBJ2-7, the V gene TRBV27; D possibly matches TRBD1 or TRBD2 (5 bases each). V was trimmed by 3 bases and J by 3 bases, leaving 15 bases between them. CDR1 and CDR2 from the germline V gene are MNHEY and SMNVEV (reference sequence). This CDR3 is built from 15 residues.

Written as DNA, the CDR3 is TGTGCCAGCAGCGGGGTCGTGGGAGAGACCCAGTACTTC. This encodes CASSGVVGETQYF. The chain recombines TRBV11-1 with TRBJ2-7; D remains ambiguous. The DNA end is a closer match to TRBJ2-5, so the J assignment may be wrong. Germline lookup yields CDR1 SGHAT and CDR2 FQDESV (reference sequence). The CDR3 is 13 amino acids.

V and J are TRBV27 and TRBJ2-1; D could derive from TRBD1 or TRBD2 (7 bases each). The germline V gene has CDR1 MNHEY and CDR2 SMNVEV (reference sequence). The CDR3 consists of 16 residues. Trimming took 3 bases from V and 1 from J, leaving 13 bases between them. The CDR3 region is CASSFQGGRSYNEQFF. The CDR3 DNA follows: TGTGCCAGCAGTTTTCAGGGGGGGAGGTCCTACAATGAGCAGTTCTTC.

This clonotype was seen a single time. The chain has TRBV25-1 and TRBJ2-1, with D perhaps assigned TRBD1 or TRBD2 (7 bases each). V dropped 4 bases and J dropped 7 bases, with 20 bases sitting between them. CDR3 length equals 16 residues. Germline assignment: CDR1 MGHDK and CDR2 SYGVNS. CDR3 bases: TGTGCCAGCAGTGGAGCAGGGGGAGGGGATGGGAATGAGCAGTTCTTC. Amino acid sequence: CASSGAGGGDGNEQFF.

The DNA for the CDR3 is TGCGCCAGCAAGGGACTTTCCTACGAGCAGTACTTC. This gives the protein CASKGLSYEQYF. The genes are TRBV5-1 and TRBJ2-7, with a possible D match to TRBD2 (6 bases). CDR1 is SGHRS, CDR2 YFSETQ, per germline. Trimming removed 6 bases at V and 1 base at J, with 8 bases between. The CDR3 has 12 residues.

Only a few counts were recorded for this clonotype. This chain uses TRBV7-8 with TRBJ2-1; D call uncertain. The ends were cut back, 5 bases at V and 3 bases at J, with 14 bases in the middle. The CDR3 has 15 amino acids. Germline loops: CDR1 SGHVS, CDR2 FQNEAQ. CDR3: CASSPLPSGYNEQFF. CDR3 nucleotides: TGTGCCAGCAGCCCGCTCCCATCCGGCTACAATGAGCAGTTCTTC.

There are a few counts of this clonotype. Here the CDR3 reads CASSLGDHLYNEQFF. The CDR3, as DNA: TGTGCCAGCAGTTTAGGGGACCATCTTTACAATGAGCAGTTCTTC. This chain links TRBV12-3 or TRBV12-4 with TRBJ2-1, with D perhaps being TRBD1 or TRBD2 (5 bases each). This CDR3 region has 15 residues. Trimming left V 1 base short and J 4 bases short, with 11 bases between.

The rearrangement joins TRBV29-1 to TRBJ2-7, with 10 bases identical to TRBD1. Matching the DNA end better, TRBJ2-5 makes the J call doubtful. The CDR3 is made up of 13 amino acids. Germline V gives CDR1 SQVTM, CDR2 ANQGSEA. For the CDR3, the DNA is TGCAGCGGGGGACAGGGGTTGATCGAGACCCAGTACTTC. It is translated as CSGGQGLIETQYF.

The CDR3 DNA reads TGCGCCAGCAGCTTGGCCACCGGGGGTAACAATGAGCAGTTCTTC. Encoded protein: CASSLATGGNNEQFF. This rearrangement joins TRBV5-1 to TRBJ2-1; D possibly corresponds to TRBD2 (6 bases). This CDR3 region has 15 residues. V was trimmed by 0 bases and J by 5 bases, leaving 12 bases between them. The germline gives CDR1 SGHRS, CDR2 YFSETQ.

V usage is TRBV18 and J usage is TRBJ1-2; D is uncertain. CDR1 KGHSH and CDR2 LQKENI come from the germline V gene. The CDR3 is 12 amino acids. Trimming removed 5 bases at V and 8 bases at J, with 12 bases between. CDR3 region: CASSSGAEGYTF. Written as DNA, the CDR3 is TGTGCCAGCTCATCAGGAGCAGAGGGCTACACCTTC.

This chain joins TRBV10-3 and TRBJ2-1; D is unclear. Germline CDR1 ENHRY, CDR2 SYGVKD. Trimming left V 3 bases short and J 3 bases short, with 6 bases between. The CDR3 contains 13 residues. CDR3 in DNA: TGTGCCATCAGTGATAGGATCTACAATGAGCAGTTCTTC. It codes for CAISDRIYNEQFF.

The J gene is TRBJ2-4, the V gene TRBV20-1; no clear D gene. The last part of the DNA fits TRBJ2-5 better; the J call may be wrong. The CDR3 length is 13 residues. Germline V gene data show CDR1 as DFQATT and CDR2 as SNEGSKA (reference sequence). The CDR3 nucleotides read TGCAGTGCCTACCTTGACACGCAAGAGACCCAGTACTTC. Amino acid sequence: CSAYLDTQETQYF.

This CDR3 reads CATSDRTGAQETQYF. The CDR3 DNA is TGTGCCACCAGTGATAGGACAGGGGCCCAAGAGACCCAGTACTTC. This sequence joins TRBV24-1 and TRBJ2-7, with 9 bases matching TRBD1. The DNA end is more similar to TRBJ2-5, so the J call may be wrong. CDR3 size: 15 residues. Germline V gene data show CDR1 as KGHDR and CDR2 as SFDVKD.

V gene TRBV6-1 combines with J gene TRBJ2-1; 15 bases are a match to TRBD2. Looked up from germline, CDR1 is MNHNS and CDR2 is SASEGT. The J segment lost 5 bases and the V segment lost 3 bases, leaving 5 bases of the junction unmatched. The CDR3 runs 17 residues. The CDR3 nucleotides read TGTGCCAGCAGTGACTGGGGACTAGCGGGAGGAGACAATGAGCAGTTCTTC. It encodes CASSDWGLAGGDNEQFF.

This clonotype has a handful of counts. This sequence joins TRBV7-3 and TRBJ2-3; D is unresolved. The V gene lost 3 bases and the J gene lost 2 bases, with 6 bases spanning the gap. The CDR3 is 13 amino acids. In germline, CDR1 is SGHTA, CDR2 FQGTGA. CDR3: CASSFSLTDTQYF. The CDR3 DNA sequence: TGTGCCAGCAGCTTTTCTCTCACAGATACGCAGTATTTT.

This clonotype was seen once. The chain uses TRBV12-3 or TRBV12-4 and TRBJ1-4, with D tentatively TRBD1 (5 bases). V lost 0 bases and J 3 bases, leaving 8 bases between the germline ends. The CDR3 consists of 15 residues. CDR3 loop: CASSLAGQANEKLFF. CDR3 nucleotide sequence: TGTGCCAGCAGTTTAGCGGGGCAGGCTAATGAAAAACTGTTTTTT.

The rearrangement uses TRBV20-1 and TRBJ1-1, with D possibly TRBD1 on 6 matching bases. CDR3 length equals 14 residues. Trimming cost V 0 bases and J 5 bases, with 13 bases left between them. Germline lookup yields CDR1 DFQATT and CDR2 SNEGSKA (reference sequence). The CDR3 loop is CSARDVGGRTEAFF. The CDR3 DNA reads TGCAGTGCTAGAGATGTGGGGGGGCGGACTGAAGCTTTCTTT.

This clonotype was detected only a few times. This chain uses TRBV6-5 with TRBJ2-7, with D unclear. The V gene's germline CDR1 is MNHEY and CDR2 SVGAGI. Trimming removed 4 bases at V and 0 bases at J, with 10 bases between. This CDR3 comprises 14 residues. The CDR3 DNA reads TGTGCCAGCAGTTCACACACCCTCTCCTACGAGCAGTACTTC. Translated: CASSSHTLSYEQYF.

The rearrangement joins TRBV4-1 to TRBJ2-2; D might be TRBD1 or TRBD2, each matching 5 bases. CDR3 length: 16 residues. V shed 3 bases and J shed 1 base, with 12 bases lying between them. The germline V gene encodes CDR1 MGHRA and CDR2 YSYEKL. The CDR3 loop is CASSHPGTVNTGELFF. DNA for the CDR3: TGCGCCAGCAGCCACCCGGGGACGGTGAACACCGGGGAGCTGTTTTTT.

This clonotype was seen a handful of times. CDR3 loop: CASSLAGEQETQYF. DNA of the CDR3: TGTGCCAGCAGTTTAGCGGGAGAACAAGAGACCCAGTACTTC. The rearrangement links TRBV28 to TRBJ2-5; 7 positions match TRBD2. The trim removed 2 bases at V and 2 bases at J, leaving 2 bases unmatched. The length of the CDR3 is 14 residues. CDR1 and CDR2 (germline): MDHEN, SYDVKM.

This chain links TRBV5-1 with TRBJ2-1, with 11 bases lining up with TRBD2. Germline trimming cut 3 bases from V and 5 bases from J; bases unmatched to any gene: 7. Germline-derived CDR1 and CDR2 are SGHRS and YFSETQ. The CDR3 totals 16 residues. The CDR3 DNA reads TGCGCCAGCAGCTCGGGACTAGCGGATACGAACAATGAGCAGTTCTTC. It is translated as CASSSGLADTNNEQFF.

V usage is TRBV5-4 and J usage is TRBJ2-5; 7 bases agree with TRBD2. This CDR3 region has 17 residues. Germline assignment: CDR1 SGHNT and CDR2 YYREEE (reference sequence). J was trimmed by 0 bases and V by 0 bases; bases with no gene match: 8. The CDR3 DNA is TGTGCCAGCAGCTTGGACCTAGCGGAGAGGTACCAAGAGACCCAGTACTTC. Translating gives CASSLDLAERYQETQYF.

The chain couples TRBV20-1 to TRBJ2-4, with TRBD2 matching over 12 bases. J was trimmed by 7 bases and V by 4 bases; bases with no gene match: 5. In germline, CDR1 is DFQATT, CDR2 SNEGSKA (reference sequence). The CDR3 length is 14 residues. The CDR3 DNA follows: TGCAGTGCTACCAGACTAGCGGGAGACAACATTCAGTACTTC. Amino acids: CSATRLAGDNIQYF.

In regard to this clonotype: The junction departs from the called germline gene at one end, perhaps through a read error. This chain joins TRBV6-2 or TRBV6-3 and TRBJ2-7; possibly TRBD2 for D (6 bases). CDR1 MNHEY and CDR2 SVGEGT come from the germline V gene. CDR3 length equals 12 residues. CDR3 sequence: CATSIGGYEQYF. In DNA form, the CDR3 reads TGTGCCACCAGTATCGGGGGCTACGAGCAGTACTTC.

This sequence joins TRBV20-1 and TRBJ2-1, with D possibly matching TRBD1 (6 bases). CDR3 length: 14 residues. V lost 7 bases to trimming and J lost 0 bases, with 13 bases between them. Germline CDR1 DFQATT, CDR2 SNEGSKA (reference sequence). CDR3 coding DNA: TGCAGTGGGGCGGACAGTGACTCCTACAATGAGCAGTTCTTC. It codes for CSGADSDSYNEQFF.